This T cell receptor (beta chain) was documented in a study of blood T cell repertoires in COVID-19. Study background: Sample material is recorded as cDNA or gDNA derived from T cells, B-cell-depleted T cells, or PBMCs.

Germline assignment: CDR1 MGHRA and CDR2 YSYEKL. This CDR3 contains 12 residues. Deletions cut 3 bases from V and 4 bases from J, with 6 bases between. Libraries were prepared by immunoSEQ multiplex PCR; TCRdb keeps only in-frame clonotypes and omits some of them. The sample has 250,000 or so clones, 86% seen once; the top ten hold 5.5% to 6.5%. V is TRBV4-1 and J is TRBJ1-1; D gene ambiguous. The sample comprised peripheral blood. The clonotype originates from a man between 60 and 75 years old with acute or convalescent COVID-19. CDR3 region: CASSQRATEAFF. The CDR3 nucleotides read TGCGCCAGCAGCCAGAGGGCCACTGAAGCTTTCTTT.